This entry lists 15 T cell receptor beta chains sequenced from one sample in a study of CD8+CD57+ T cells in acquired aplastic anemia. Template material for TCR beta VDJ and CDR3 profiling consisted of genomic DNA. TCRdb itself ran the reads through MiXCR, one entry per CDR3 protein. The table shows roughly 420,000 distinct CDR3 sequences, with roughly 64% occurring only once. Sample: sorted CD4+, CD8+, or CD8+CD57+ T cells (not recorded which) from PBMCs. Source of these receptors: a human donor in good health, serving as a control.

The rearrangement links TRBV10-1 to TRBJ1-5, with TRBD1 matching over 7 bases. Germline V gene sequence: CDR1 WNHNN, CDR2 SYGVQD (reference sequence). V lost 9 bases to trimming and J lost 9 bases; unmatched junction nucleotides: 8. The CDR3 contains 12 residues. CDR3 in amino acids: CARRDSSGPQHF. In DNA form, the CDR3 reads TGCGCCAGGAGGGACAGTTCTGGGCCCCAGCATTTT.

This clonotype was detected ten times or more. The chain employs TRBV6-6 and TRBJ1-2; 8 bases match TRBD1. V gave up 7 bases and J gave up 8 bases; unmatched junction bases: 12. This CDR3 spans 14 amino acids. Looked up from germline, CDR1 is MNHNY and CDR2 is SVGAGI (reference sequence). This chain's CDR3 is CASKGTGRLEGYTF. For the CDR3, the DNA is TGTGCCAGCAAAGGGACAGGAAGATTAGAGGGCTACACCTTC.

V usage is TRBV19 and J usage is TRBJ1-6, with a possible D match to TRBD1 (6 bases). Trimming removed 5 bases at V and 4 bases at J, with 9 bases between. This CDR3 region has 14 residues. Germline V gene data show CDR1 as LNHDA and CDR2 as SQIVND (reference sequence). CDR3 nucleotide sequence: TGTGCCAGTAGTGTGACAGGTTATAATTCACCCCTCCACTTT. Translated: CASSVTGYNSPLHF.

The rearrangement uses TRBV7-2 and TRBJ2-5; D perhaps matches TRBD1 (5 bases). The CDR3 is made up of 13 amino acids. V lost 10 bases to trimming and J lost 5 bases, with 17 bases between them. CDR1 is SGHTA, CDR2 FQGNSA, per germline. The CDR3 nucleotides are TGTGCCACCACCCCCCAGGGCTTCGAGACCCAGTACTTC. Its protein is CATTPQGFETQYF.

Concerning this clonotype: Here the CDR3 omits its conserved ending phenylalanine or tryptophan, so a read error is the likely source. This chain connects TRBV7-3 to TRBJ2-1, with 7 bases that match TRBD2. Losses at the gene ends were 4 bases for V and 13 bases for J; bases not matched to a gene: 19. Looked up from germline, CDR1 is SGHTA and CDR2 is FQGTGA. The CDR3 covers 16 residues. CDR3: CASSSEGGDQPQHQFL. Written as DNA, the CDR3 is TGTGCCAGCAGCTCCGAGGGAGGGGACCAGCCCCAGCATCAGTTCCTC.

This clonotype occurred once. V gene TRBV10-1 combines with J gene TRBJ2-3; TRBD2 matches at 8 bases. The J call is uncertain, as TRBJ2-2 better fits the DNA end. Per the germline V gene, CDR1 is WNHNN and CDR2 is SYGVQD (reference sequence). The CDR3 is 14 amino acids. The CDR3 sequence is CASSVAGNTDTLFF. The CDR3 DNA is TGCGCCAGCAGTGTAGCGGGGAACACCGATACGCTGTTTTTT.

The V and J genes are TRBV10-3 and TRBJ1-2; 7 bases fit TRBD1. The J segment lost 6 bases and the V segment lost 6 bases, leaving 7 bases of the junction unmatched. The CDR3 sequence is 13 residues long. The V gene's germline CDR1 is ENHRY and CDR2 SYGVKD. In nucleotides, the CDR3 is TGTGCCATCAGGTTTGACAGGGTAGATGGCTACACCTTC. Its protein is CAIRFDRVDGYTF.

The rearrangement links TRBV2 to TRBJ2-5, with 8 positions matching TRBD2. J gave up 1 base and V 7 bases, and 5 bases lay outside the gene matches. Germline CDR1 is SNHLY and CDR2 is FYNNEI. The CDR3 totals 14 residues. The CDR3 protein is CASTGGGGQETQYF. The DNA for the CDR3 is TGTGCCAGCACCGGGGGGGGGGGCCAAGAGACCCAGTACTTC. Looking up the rest from reference TRBV2 and TRBJ2-5 gives the full variable domain: EPEVTQTPSHQVTQMGQEVILRCVPISNHLYFYWYRQILGQKVEFLVSFYNNEISEKSEIFDDQFSVERPDGSNFTLKIRSTKLEDSAMYFCASTGGGGQETQYFGPGTRLLVL.

This clonotype was counted only a few times. A clone one base away is much larger, so this may be a read error. V and J are TRBV2 and TRBJ2-7, with 10 bases that match TRBD1. The CDR3 loop spans 13 amino acids. Germline V gene lookup returns CDR1 SNHLY and CDR2 FYNNEI. CDR3 sequence reads: CACRDRGGYEQYF. The DNA of the CDR3 is TGTGCCTGCAGGGACAGGGGTGGCTACGAGCAGTACTTC.

The CDR3: CASSLGQNKPLHF. The CDR3 bases are TGCGCCAGCAGCTTGGGGCAGAATAAACCCCTCCACTTT. The J gene is TRBJ1-6, the V gene TRBV5-1; D is uncertain. Germline V gene data show CDR1 as SGHRS and CDR2 as YFSETQ. V was pared by 0 bases and J by 12 bases, with 10 bases between. The CDR3 has 13 residues.

The sample holds many counts of this clonotype. This rearrangement joins TRBV14 to TRBJ1-1; D is perhaps TRBD1 (5 bases). The CDR3 contains 12 residues. Deletions cut 0 bases from V and 6 bases from J, with 5 bases between. From germline, CDR1 is SGHDN and CDR2 FVKESK. CDR3 sequence reads: CASSQDRAEAFF. The CDR3 nucleotides read TGTGCCAGCAGCCAAGACAGGGCTGAAGCTTTCTTT. Together with reference TRBV14 and TRBJ1-1, the CDR3 gives the full variable domain: EAGVTQFPSHSVIEKGQTVTLRCDPISGHDNLYWYRRVMGKEIKFLLHFVKESKQDESGMPNNRFLAERTGGTYSTLKVQPAELEDSGVYFCASSQDRAEAFFGQGTRLTVV.

This clonotype was seen a handful of times. The chain uses TRBV7-9 and TRBJ2-7, with 10 nucleotides matching TRBD1. The V segment lost 4 bases and the J segment 4 bases; nucleotides outside the gene matches: 7. Per germline, CDR1 SEHNR and CDR2 FQNEAQ (reference sequence). The CDR3 spans 15 residues. CDR3 amino acids: CASSSRGQGPYEQYF. CDR3 nucleotide sequence: TGTGCCAGCAGCTCGAGGGGACAGGGGCCTTACGAGCAGTACTTC. Filled out from reference TRBV7-9 and TRBJ2-7, the complete variable domain reads DTGVSQNPRHKITKRGQNVTFRCDPISEHNRLYWYRQTLGQGPEFLTYFQNEAQLEKSRLLSDRFSAERPKGSFSTLEIQRTEQGDSAMYLCASSSRGQGPYEQYFGPGTRLTVT.

This clonotype was counted many times. This rearrangement joins TRBV5-8 to TRBJ1-2; the D gene is possibly TRBD1 (6 bases). Trimming left V 6 bases short and J 8 bases short, with 17 bases between. CDR3 length: 13 amino acids. Germline V gene data show CDR1 as SGHTS and CDR2 as YDEGEE. This CDR3 is CASTFVGADGYTF. The CDR3 DNA sequence: TGTGCCAGCACCTTTGTGGGGGCTGACGGCTACACCTTC.

Comment on this clonotype: The junction differs from germline at one of its ends, possibly a read error. The CDR3 DNA follows: TGTGCCAGCAGCATATCGAGACAGGGGACAAAAGGCACTGAAGCTTTCTTT. Amino acids: CASSISRQGTKGTEAFF. The chain uses TRBV5-1 and TRBJ1-1; 8 bases are shared with TRBD1. The V gene's germline CDR1 is SGHRS and CDR2 YFSETQ. CDR3 length: 17 residues.

Notes on this clonotype: The junction departs from germline at one end; a sequencing error may be responsible. The chain couples TRBV6-1 to TRBJ2-5, with TRBD1 matching 7 bases. The germline gives CDR1 MNHNS, CDR2 SASEGT. The CDR3 has 13 residues. The CDR3 spells CANSEDRAETQYF. CDR3 sequence (DNA): TGTGCCAACAGTGAAGACAGGGCGGAGACCCAGTACTTC.